Listed below are T cell receptor beta chains from one sample, sequenced in a study of blood T cell repertoires in COVID-19. Profiling relied on immunoSEQ multiplex PCR, and the TCRdb table lists in-frame clones only, not all of them. Among about 300,000 clones listed, about 81% were seen once. The sequenced material came from peripheral blood. All receptors come from a human donor with COVID-19, enrolled during active disease. The donor label of this sample is uncertain. Both conserved end residues are trimmed from each CDR3. Each record gives: D gene, J gene, V gene, CDR3 protein. The D gene is left open where the match is weak.

TRBD1,TRBJ1-1,TRBV19,ASSITGDMNTEAF
TRBD2,TRBJ2-5,TRBV10-3,AISRGLAGRETQY
.,TRBJ2-1,TRBV19,ASRVLGSRYNEQF
TRBD2,TRBJ2-7,TRBV25-1,ASRGSGASGITSYEQY
TRBD2,TRBJ2-1,TRBV28,ASSLLAAEQF
.,TRBJ2-5,TRBV5-5,ASSLGAGEGQETQY
TRBD2,TRBJ2-7,TRBV9,ASSVGGGLVYEQY
TRBD1,TRBJ1-1,TRBV30,AWISGQGGTEAF
.,TRBJ1-5,TRBV18,ASSPEGQPQH
.,TRBJ2-2,TRBV19,ASSAQGNPGELF
.,TRBJ1-3,TRBV30,AWSVAGVGNTIY
TRBD1,TRBJ2-7,TRBV5-8,ASSLAGGHEQY
TRBD1,TRBJ1-5,TRBV28,ASRPTGVNQPQH
.,TRBJ1-3,TRBV7-9,ASGSSGNTIY
TRBD1,TRBJ2-7,TRBV5-1,ASSVSGTGGNEQY
TRBD1,TRBJ1-3,TRBV29-1,SVRDSGNTIY
TRBD1,TRBJ1-1,TRBV6-2/TRBV6-3,ASSPDRARTEAF
.,TRBJ2-7,TRBV7-9,ASSSDRRTYEQY
TRBD1,TRBJ2-7,TRBV11-1,ASSPGTGSYEQY
.,TRBJ1-4,TRBV14,ASSRQNINEKLF
TRBD1,TRBJ2-3,TRBV27,ASSTDRGIGTDTQY
.,TRBJ2-7,TRBV28,ASSFSEGVITYEQY
.,TRBJ1-2,TRBV29-1,SVYLTVPYGYT
.,TRBJ1-1,TRBV5-1,ASSLEAGVNTEAF
.,TRBJ2-2,TRBV4-1,ASSPDTGELF
TRBD2,TRBJ2-7,TRBV4-1,ASSQGGTSGRRTYEQY
TRBD1,TRBJ1-2,TRBV5-5,ASSPRGGTGANYGYT
TRBD2,TRBJ2-1,TRBV19,ASSERPGLAGGPNYNEQF
.,TRBJ1-1,TRBV28,ASSLRQEAF
.,TRBJ1-1,TRBV28,ASSLFPYPEAF
.,TRBJ1-4,TRBV12-3/TRBV12-4,ASSPPRGEKLF
.,TRBJ2-1,TRBV7-3,ASSLGAGMTYNEQF
TRBD1,TRBJ2-3,TRBV27,ASSSAAGQGTLYGTDTQY
.,TRBJ1-6,TRBV27,ASSFRTENSPLH
.,TRBJ1-1,TRBV27,ASSLPGRWNTEAF
.,TRBJ1-2,TRBV29-1,SAHDRNYGYT
.,TRBJ2-1,TRBV27,ASTSGTYNEQF
.,TRBJ1-5,TRBV7-8,ASSLYRDTTYQPQH
.,TRBJ2-5,TRBV28,ASSLIGGGGQTQY
.,TRBJ2-7,TRBV21-1,ASSKREGGNEQY
TRBD1,TRBJ1-4,TRBV15,ATWRTGGDEKLF
.,TRBJ2-5,TRBV14,ASSQDRVQTQY
.,TRBJ2-1,TRBV15,ATSLPGFTGNEQF
.,TRBJ1-1,TRBV19,ASKRSGLNTEAF
.,TRBJ1-1,TRBV7-2,AFPVVGHFLRDTEAF
.,TRBJ1-2,TRBV7-9,ASSLAQYHGYT
.,TRBJ1-1,TRBV3-1/TRBV3-2,ASTTGLNTEAF
TRBD1,TRBJ1-1,TRBV2,ASRTGTEVRAF
TRBD2,TRBJ2-1,TRBV7-3,ASSLSGTSGYNEQF
TRBD1,TRBJ2-1,TRBV29-1,SVEGQGDNEQF
TRBD1,TRBJ1-5,TRBV12-3/TRBV12-4,ASSPGQGSPQH
.,TRBJ2-2,TRBV19,ASKSLQRTFPGELF
TRBD2,TRBJ2-7,TRBV24-1,ATSDLLGLAGGLRYEQY
.,TRBJ1-5,TRBV19,ASRGGANQPQH